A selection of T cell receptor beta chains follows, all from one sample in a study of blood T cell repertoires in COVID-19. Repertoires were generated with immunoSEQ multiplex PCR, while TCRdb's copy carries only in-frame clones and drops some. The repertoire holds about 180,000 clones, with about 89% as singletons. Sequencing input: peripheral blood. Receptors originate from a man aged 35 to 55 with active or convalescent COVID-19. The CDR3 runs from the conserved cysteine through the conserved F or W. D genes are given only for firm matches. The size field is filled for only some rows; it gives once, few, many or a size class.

DNA: TGTGCCAGCAGCCAGCTCAGACAGGGGGCTAGGGCGGTGGCTTTCTTT
CDR3: CASSQLRQGARAVAFF
V: TRBV5-6
size: .
D: TRBD1
J: TRBJ1-1

DNA: TGTGCCAGCAGCCCAGCGGTAGGAGATCAGCCCCAGCATTTT
CDR3: CASSPAVGDQPQHF
V: TRBV5-5
size: .
D: .
J: TRBJ1-5

DNA: TGTGCCAGCAGTCAGCGGCTCGGGCCCAATAACAATGAGCAGTTCTTC
CDR3: CASSQRLGPNNNEQFF
V: TRBV6-2/TRBV6-3
size: .
D: .
J: TRBJ2-1

DNA: TGTGCCAGCAGTTGGGGGCGGAACAATCAGCCCCAGCATTTT
CDR3: CASSWGRNNQPQHF
V: TRBV2
size: .
D: .
J: TRBJ1-5

DNA: TGCGCCAGCAGCCAAGTACCAGGGGACAGCTACAATGAGCAGTTCTTC
CDR3: CASSQVPGDSYNEQFF
V: TRBV4-1
size: once
D: TRBD1
J: TRBJ2-1

DNA: TGTGCCAGCAGCCTCAGACAGGGGGGGGAGACCCAGTACTTC
CDR3: CASSLRQGGETQYF
V: TRBV7-3
size: .
D: TRBD1
J: TRBJ2-5

DNA: TGTGCCAGCAGAACCCCGGGGGATGAAAAACTGTTTTTT
CDR3: CASRTPGDEKLFF
V: TRBV6-5
size: .
D: .
J: TRBJ1-4

DNA: TGTGCCAGCAGTTTAACTACCGGGGAGCTGTTTTTT
CDR3: CASSLTTGELFF
V: TRBV12-3/TRBV12-4
size: .
D: .
J: TRBJ2-2

DNA: TGTGCCAGCACCACGACAGGGGCGAACACTGAAGCTTTCTTT
CDR3: CASTTTGANTEAFF
V: TRBV14
size: .
D: TRBD1
J: TRBJ1-1

DNA: TGTGCCAGCAAGATACGGGGGGGCGGAACAGATACGCAGTATTTT
CDR3: CASKIRGGGTDTQYF
V: TRBV6-5
size: .
D: TRBD2
J: TRBJ2-3